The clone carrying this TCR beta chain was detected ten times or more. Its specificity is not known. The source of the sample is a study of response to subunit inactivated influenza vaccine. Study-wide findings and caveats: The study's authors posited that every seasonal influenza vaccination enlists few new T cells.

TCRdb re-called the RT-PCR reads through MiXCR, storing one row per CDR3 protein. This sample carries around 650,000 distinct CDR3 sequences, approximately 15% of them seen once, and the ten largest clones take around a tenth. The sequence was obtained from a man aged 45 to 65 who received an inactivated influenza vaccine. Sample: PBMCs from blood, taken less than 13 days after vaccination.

CDR3 DNA sequence: TGTGCCAGCAGTTTAGAGGGTTCCTTCTACAATGAGCAGTTCTTC. Encoded protein: CASSLEGSFYNEQFF. The chain joins TRBV28 to TRBJ2-1; maybe TRBD2 (5 bases). Germline CDR1 and CDR2: MDHEN and SYDVKM. Trimming shortened V by 2 bases and J by 3 bases, and 11 bases separated the two germline ends. This CDR3 region has 15 residues.